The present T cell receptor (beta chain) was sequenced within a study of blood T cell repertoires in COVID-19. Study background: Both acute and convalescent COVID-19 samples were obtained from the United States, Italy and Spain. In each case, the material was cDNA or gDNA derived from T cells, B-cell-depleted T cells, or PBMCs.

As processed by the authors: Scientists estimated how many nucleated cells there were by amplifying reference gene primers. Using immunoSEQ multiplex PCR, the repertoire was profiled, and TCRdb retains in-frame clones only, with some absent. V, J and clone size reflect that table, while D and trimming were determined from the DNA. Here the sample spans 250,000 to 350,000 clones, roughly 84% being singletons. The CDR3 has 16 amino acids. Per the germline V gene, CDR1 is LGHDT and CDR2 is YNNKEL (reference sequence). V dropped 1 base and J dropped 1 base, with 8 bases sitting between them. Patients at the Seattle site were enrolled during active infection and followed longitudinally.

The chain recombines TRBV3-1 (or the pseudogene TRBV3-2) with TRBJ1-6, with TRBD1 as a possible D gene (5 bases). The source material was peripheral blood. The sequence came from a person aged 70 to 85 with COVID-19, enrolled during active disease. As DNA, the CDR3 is TGTGCCAGCAGCCAAGGTACAGGTTCCTATAATTCACCCCTCCACTTT. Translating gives CASSQGTGSYNSPLHF.